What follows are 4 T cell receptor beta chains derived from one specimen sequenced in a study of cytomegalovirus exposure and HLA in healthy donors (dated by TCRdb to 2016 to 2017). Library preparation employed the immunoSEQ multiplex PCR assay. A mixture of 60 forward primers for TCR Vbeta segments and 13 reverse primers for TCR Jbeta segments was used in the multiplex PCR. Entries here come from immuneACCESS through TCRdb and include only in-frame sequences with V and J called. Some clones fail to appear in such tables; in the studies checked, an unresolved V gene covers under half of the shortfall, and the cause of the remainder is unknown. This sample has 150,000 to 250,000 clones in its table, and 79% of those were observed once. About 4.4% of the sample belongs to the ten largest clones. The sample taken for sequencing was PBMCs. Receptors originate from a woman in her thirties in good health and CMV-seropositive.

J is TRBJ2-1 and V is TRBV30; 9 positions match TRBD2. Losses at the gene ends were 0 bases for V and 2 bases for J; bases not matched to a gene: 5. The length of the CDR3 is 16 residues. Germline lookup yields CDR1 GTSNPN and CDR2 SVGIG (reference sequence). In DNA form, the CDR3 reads TGTGCCTGGAGTGTTCTAGCGGGACCGGCCTACAATGAGCAGTTCTTC. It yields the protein CAWSVLAGPAYNEQFF.

CDR3 sequence (DNA): TGCAGCGTAACTGACAGGAAAGCTTTCTTT. Its protein is CSVTDRKAFF. The J gene is TRBJ1-1, the V gene TRBV29-1; maybe TRBD1 (6 bases). Trimming removed 6 bases from V and 9 bases from J, with 11 bases in between. CDR3 length: 10 residues. Per the germline V gene, CDR1 is SQVTM and CDR2 is ANQGSEA.

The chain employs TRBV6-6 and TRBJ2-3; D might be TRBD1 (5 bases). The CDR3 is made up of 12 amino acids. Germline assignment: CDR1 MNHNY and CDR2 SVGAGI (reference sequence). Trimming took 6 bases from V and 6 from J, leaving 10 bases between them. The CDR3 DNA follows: TGTGCCAGCAGCCCGAACAGGGATACGCAGTATTTT. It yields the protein CASSPNRDTQYF.

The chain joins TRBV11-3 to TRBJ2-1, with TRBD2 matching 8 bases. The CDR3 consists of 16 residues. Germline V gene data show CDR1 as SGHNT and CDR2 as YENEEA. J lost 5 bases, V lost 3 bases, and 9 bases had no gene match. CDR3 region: CASSLGVTSGDNEQFF. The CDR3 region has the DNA TGTGCCAGCAGCTTGGGAGTAACTAGCGGAGACAATGAGCAGTTCTTC.